The 13 T cell receptor beta chains below were found in one sample sequenced in a study of blood T cell repertoires in COVID-19. Repertoires were generated with immunoSEQ multiplex PCR, while TCRdb's copy carries only in-frame clones and drops some. Of more than 300,000 clones in the sample, roughly 86% are singletons; the top ten hold about 2%. Sequencing was done on a sample of peripheral blood. Receptor source: a woman younger than 45 with COVID-19, enrolled during active disease.

The V and J genes are TRBV7-2 and TRBJ2-5; 7 bases fit TRBD2. The length of the CDR3 is 15 residues. V lost 3 bases to trimming and J lost 6 bases; unmatched junction nucleotides: 10. Germline CDR1 is SGHTA and CDR2 is FQGNSA. The CDR3 region has the DNA TGTGCCAGCAGCTTTTCCGGGACTAACGCCCAGACCCAGTACTTC. Translation: CASSFSGTNAQTQYF.

This clone has only one observation. The chain joins TRBV30 to TRBJ1-6; 9 nucleotides align to TRBD1. After removal of 3 bases from V and 10 bases from J, the junction contained 7 bases not matched to a gene. CDR1 is GTSNPN and CDR2 is SVGIG in the germline V gene (reference sequence). There are 14 residues in the CDR3. The CDR3 bases are TGTGCCTGGAGGGGGGGGACAGGGCACTCACCCCTCCACTTT. Its translation: CAWRGGTGHSPLHF. The full variable domain, rest sourced from reference TRBV30 and TRBJ1-6, is SQTIHQWPATLVQPVGSPLSLECTVEGTSNPNLYWYRQAAGRGLQLLFYSVGIGQISSEVPQNLSASRPQDRQFILSSKKLLLSDSGFYLCAWRGGTGHSPLHFGNGTRLTVT.

The rearrangement links TRBV2 to TRBJ1-1, with unresolved D. V dropped 10 bases and J dropped 2 bases, with 14 bases sitting between them. Germline CDR1 and CDR2: SNHLY and FYNNEI. This CDR3 is built from 13 residues. Written as DNA, the CDR3 is TGTGCCAAAGCGGCGACTGCAAACACTGAAGCTTTCTTT. Translating gives CAKAATANTEAFF.

This CDR3 is CASSSARLAGGSGELFF. As DNA, the CDR3 is TGTGCCAGCAGCTCCGCCCGACTAGCGGGGGGGAGCGGGGAGCTGTTTTTT. The chain joins TRBV7-8 to TRBJ2-2; 14 bases match TRBD2. The CDR3 spans 17 residues. Trimming cost V 4 bases and J 7 bases; bases outside gene matches: 8. CDR1 is SGHVS and CDR2 is FQNEAQ in the germline V gene.

The chain has TRBV10-3 and TRBJ2-7; TRBD1 agrees at 7 bases. CDR3 length: 14 amino acids. Germline values: CDR1 ENHRY, CDR2 SYGVKD. With V trimmed by 4 bases and J by 4 bases, 7 bases remained unmatched. Here the CDR3 DNA reads TGTGCCATCAGTGTGCCGGGACAGTTATACGAGCAGTACTTC. Its protein is CAISVPGQLYEQYF.

The J gene is TRBJ2-2, the V gene TRBV2; D unresolved. Germline values: CDR1 SNHLY, CDR2 FYNNEI. This CDR3 comprises 13 residues. The V gene lost 7 bases and the J gene lost 6 bases, with 12 bases spanning the gap. CDR3 in DNA: TGTGCCAGCATTGCTCGTGGCTCCGGGGAGCTGTTTTTT. It is translated as CASIARGSGELFF.

V gene TRBV6-5 combines with J gene TRBJ1-6; the match to TRBD1 covers 8 bases. Trimming cost V 5 bases and J 13 bases; bases outside gene matches: 7. The germline gives CDR1 MNHEY, CDR2 SVGAGI. The CDR3 runs to 13 residues. The CDR3 bases are TGTGCCAGCAGTAGCAGGGGGCAAGCTCCCCTCCACTTT. Protein product: CASSSRGQAPLHF.

The genes are TRBV5-1 and TRBJ2-7; D might be TRBD1 (6 bases). This CDR3 has 13 residues. Trimming removed 1 base at V and 5 bases at J, with 10 bases between. Germline assignment: CDR1 SGHRS and CDR2 YFSETQ. The CDR3 sequence is CASSLTGLDEQYV. The CDR3, as DNA: TGCGCCAGCAGCTTGACAGGGCTCGACGAGCAGTACGTC.

A single count supports this clone. At the DNA level, this CDR3 is encoded by other sequences in the same sample as well. The V and J genes are TRBV6-1 and TRBJ2-5; tentative D call: TRBD2 (5 bases). Germline-derived CDR1 and CDR2 are MNHNS and SASEGT. V was cut by 2 bases and J by 4 bases, with 8 bases left in between. The CDR3 is 13 residues long. The CDR3 region is CASSEQGRETQYF. The CDR3 region has the DNA TGTGCCAGCAGTGAACAAGGGAGAGAGACCCAGTACTTC.

This clone turned up a few times. This chain uses TRBV24-1 with TRBJ2-2; D may be TRBD2 (5 bases). The CDR3 loop spans 14 amino acids. Trimming took 6 bases from V and 6 from J, leaving 13 bases between them. Germline CDR1 is KGHDR and CDR2 is SFDVKD. The CDR3 reads CATSRELPSGELFF. As DNA, the CDR3 is TGTGCCACCAGTAGGGAGTTACCGTCCGGGGAGCTGTTTTTT.

This clone was seen more than once but under ten times. This chain links TRBV28 with TRBJ2-5, with TRBD2 matching over 8 bases. Germline CDR1 is MDHEN and CDR2 is SYDVKM. Losses at the gene ends were 4 bases for V and 7 bases for J; bases not matched to a gene: 11. This CDR3 is 15 amino acids long. CDR3 amino acids: CASSSQIGLARTQYF. DNA of the CDR3: TGTGCCAGCAGTTCCCAAATTGGACTAGCAAGGACCCAGTACTTC.

The table lists this clone with a count of one. Other nucleotide sequences from this sample produce the same CDR3. The V call is TRBV2, the J call TRBJ1-5; 8 bases agree with TRBD1. V trimming: 4 bases; J trimming: 4 bases; junction bases outside the gene matches: 3. This CDR3 has 14 amino acids. The germline gives CDR1 SNHLY, CDR2 FYNNEI. CDR3 sequence: CASSGQGLNQPQHF. In DNA, the CDR3 is TGTGCCAGCAGTGGACAGGGGCTGAATCAGCCCCAGCATTTT.

This chain uses TRBV5-1 with TRBJ1-4; D is unresolved. V was trimmed by 0 bases and J by 5 bases, leaving 8 bases between them. The CDR3 is made up of 14 amino acids. Germline CDR1 is SGHRS and CDR2 is YFSETQ. This CDR3 is CASSLVAGNEKLFF. CDR3 nucleotide sequence: TGCGCCAGCAGCTTGGTTGCGGGGAATGAAAAACTGTTTTTT.